This T cell receptor beta chain appears in the sequencing data of a study of control samples from healthy donors and cancer patients. The method was immunoSEQ multiplex PCR; TCRdb's version includes in-frame clones alone and lacks a portion of them. This table has 100,000 to 150,000 clones, 87% appearing once. The length of the CDR3 is 15 residues. Germline lookup yields CDR1 MNHEY and CDR2 SVGAGI. Trimming took 7 bases from V and 2 from J, leaving 15 bases between them. Source material: blood. The clonotype originates from a man aged 25-45 years in good health. The gene calls are TRBV6-5 and TRBJ1-3; possible D gene TRBD1, 5 bases. The CDR3 nucleotides read TGTGCCAGCATCTCCTTGAGGGGCACTGGAAACACCATATATTTT. As protein: CASISLRGTGNTIYF.